This T cell receptor (beta chain) was found in a study of T cells after yellow fever vaccination. General study findings and limits: By day 5 rather than day 15, the secondary response had peaked, though it was weaker.

The table lists this clonotype with a few counts. Its matching antigen is unknown. TCRdb re-called the 5' RACE reads through MiXCR, storing one row per CDR3 protein. The data show under 700,000 distinct CDR3 sequences, around a sixth seen once. This material consisted of PBMCs, taken around 5 days after the first yellow fever vaccination. The sequence was obtained from a man aged 18-30 years who received the YFV17D yellow fever vaccine.

CDR3 coding DNA: TGTGCCAGCAGCCACTCAGGCAATGAGCAGTTCTTC. Encoded protein: CASSHSGNEQFF. This rearrangement joins TRBV4-2 to TRBJ2-1; no clear D. The CDR3 has 12 amino acids. Trimming left V 3 bases short and J 6 bases short, with 6 bases between. The germline V gene has CDR1 LGHNA and CDR2 YNFKEQ.